This T cell receptor beta chain was found in a study of neoadjuvant nivolumab and ipilimumab in lung cancer. Study results and limitations: A small number of samples were TCR sequenced.

Generated by immunoSEQ multiplex PCR, the TCRdb table keeps only in-frame clones and is missing some. The sample lists about 6,900 clones; 60% to 80% were seen once. There are 14 residues in the CDR3. V was pared by 2 bases and J by 1 base, with 9 bases between. Germline V gene data show CDR1 as MNHEY and CDR2 as SVGAGI. On this clone: No antigen is known for it.

This chain connects TRBV6-5 to TRBJ2-7; no clear D gene. Sequenced material: tumor tissue, taken after neoadjuvant nivolumab, alone or with ipilimumab, at or shortly before surgery. This TCR was recovered from an adult with non-small cell lung cancer. CDR3 coding DNA: TGTGCCAGCAGTTACGCCCACGGATCCTACGAGCAGTACTTC. Translation: CASSYAHGSYEQYF.